This T cell receptor beta chain was retrieved from a study of shared T cell receptors in the human thymus. Sequencing used immunoSEQ multiplex PCR; TCRdb keeps in-frame clones, though not all of them. The sample shows over 650,000 clones, around 87% of them seen only once. Germline assignment: CDR1 SGHRS and CDR2 YFSETQ. This CDR3 is 15 amino acids long. V lost 4 bases and J 2 bases, leaving 13 bases between the germline ends. These same records also appear under a second study, on human thymus T cells.

The material sequenced was thymocytes. The chain couples TRBV5-1 to TRBJ2-1, with D possibly matching TRBD2 (7 bases). The source is a boy younger than two with a congenital heart defect. Written as DNA, the CDR3 is TGCGCCAGCAGCATAGGGGGGGGCGCCTACAATGAGCAGTTCTTC. Translated: CASSIGGGAYNEQFF. The whole variable domain, remainder taken from reference TRBV5-1 and TRBJ2-1, is KAGVTQTPRYLIKTRGQQVTLSCSPISGHRSVSWYQQTPGQGLQFLFEYFSETQRNKGNFPGRFSGRQFSNSRSEMNVSTLELGDSALYLCASSIGGGAYNEQFFGPGTRLTVL.